The present T cell receptor (beta chain) was sequenced within a study of blood T cell repertoires in COVID-19. At the level of the study: Sites in the United States, Italy and Spain provided acute and convalescent COVID-19 samples. Sources were T cells, B-cell-depleted T cells, or PBMCs; the material itself was cDNA or gDNA.

This table comes from immunoSEQ multiplex PCR, and its TCRdb copy is limited to in-frame clones, with some not included. The sample yields roughly 300,000 clones, approximately 87% seen once. Seattle participants joined during active infection and were tracked over time. Germline CDR1 and CDR2: SGHNT and YYREEE (reference sequence). Trimming took off 1 base at V and 6 bases at J, with 11 bases between the two ends. The CDR3 runs to 14 residues. The TCR comes from a woman aged 25 to 45 with COVID-19, enrolled during active disease. The chain recombines TRBV5-4 with TRBJ1-5; D not certain. The specimen was peripheral blood. The chain's CDR3 is CASSLLGSGQPQHF. CDR3 nucleotide sequence: TGTGCCAGCAGCTTGTTGGGAAGCGGTCAGCCCCAGCATTTT.